This TCR beta chain derives from a study of blood T cell repertoires in COVID-19. About the research overall: Samples came from the United States, Italy and Spain, spanning acute and convalescent COVID-19. Sample material is recorded as cDNA or gDNA derived from T cells, B-cell-depleted T cells, or PBMCs.

Generated by immunoSEQ multiplex PCR, the TCRdb table keeps only in-frame clones and is missing some. Counted here are approximately 250,000 clones, 75% to 90% occurring once; the ten biggest clones make up roughly 8.6%. Trimming cost V 6 bases and J 3 bases; bases outside gene matches: 6. The CDR3 contains 15 residues. The V gene's germline CDR1 is SGHAT and CDR2 FQNNGV. The chain has TRBV11-2 and TRBJ2-7; 12 bases fit TRBD2. The sequenced material came from peripheral blood. The sequence was obtained from a human donor in a cohort sampled during active COVID-19. CDR3 protein: CASSYGLAGNYEQYF. The CDR3 nucleotides read TGTGCCAGCAGTTACGGACTAGCGGGGAACTACGAGCAGTACTTC.